What follows are 23 T cell receptor beta chains derived from one specimen sequenced in a study of T cell repertoires in cytomegalovirus infection. These receptors' targets are unknown. TCRdb itself ran the reads through MiXCR, one entry per CDR3 protein. The data contain roughly 180,000 distinct CDR3 sequences, about 20% of them seen just once; the ten biggest clones take up more than 25%. This specimen was CD8+ T cells from cultured PBMCs, taken from culture after CMV antigen stimulation. The receptors shown here come from a human donor in good health (CMV status not recorded). Some clones in this sample may be carry-over from other donors' samples.

This clonotype was observed many times. The rearrangement joins TRBV4-3 to TRBJ2-3; 10 bases line up with TRBD2. The CDR3 has 18 amino acids. Germline values: CDR1 LGHNA, CDR2 YSLEER. J gave up 9 bases and V 0 bases, and 15 bases lay outside the gene matches. CDR3 coding DNA: TGCGCCAGCAGCCAAGATGGGGGTAGCGGGGGGCTCCCAGGGACGCAGTATTTT. This gives the protein CASSQDGGSGGLPGTQYF.

This clonotype showed up just a few times. The gene calls are TRBV11-1 and TRBJ1-2; D is uncertain. From germline, CDR1 is SGHAT and CDR2 FQDESV (reference sequence). The CDR3 totals 14 residues. Trimming left V 5 bases short and J 4 bases short, with 14 bases between. The CDR3: CASSAEQAGYGYTF. CDR3 coding DNA: TGTGCCAGCAGCGCGGAGCAGGCTGGCTATGGCTACACCTTC.

The CDR3: CASSLFPGENTEAFF. The CDR3 DNA reads TGTGCCAGCAGCCTTTTTCCCGGGGAGAACACTGAAGCTTTCTTT. The chain recombines TRBV7-8 with TRBJ1-1; D uncertain. Trimming took off 5 bases at V and 1 base at J, with 14 bases between the two ends. CDR3 length: 15 residues. Germline V gene lookup returns CDR1 SGHVS and CDR2 FQNEAQ.

This chain uses TRBV6-1 with TRBJ2-3; TRBD2 might be the D (6 bases). V lost 6 bases, J lost 1 base, and 14 bases lay in between. Per the germline V gene, CDR1 is MNHNS and CDR2 is SASEGT. The CDR3 is made up of 15 amino acids. The CDR3, as DNA: TGTGCCAGCAGCGAACTTAGGAGGGGCACAGATACGCAGTATTTT. Encoded protein: CASSELRRGTDTQYF.

This clonotype turned up a few times. The chain couples TRBV7-2 to TRBJ1-2, with TRBD1 matching 9 bases. The CDR3 loop spans 15 amino acids. Losses at the gene ends were 0 bases for V and 5 bases for J; bases not matched to a gene: 4. The germline CDR1 and CDR2 sequences are SGHTA and FQGNSA. The CDR3 coding sequence is TGTGCCAGCAGCTTAGCTCTGGGACAGGGTTATGGCTACACCTTC. This sequence encodes CASSLALGQGYGYTF.

J is TRBJ2-3 and V is TRBV4-3; D perhaps matches TRBD2 (6 bases). V was clipped by 4 bases and J by 4 bases, with 18 bases between them. This CDR3 is built from 16 residues. CDR1 is LGHNA and CDR2 is YSLEER in the germline V gene. CDR3 nucleotide sequence: TGCGCCAGCAGCCGAGGCTGGGGGGAAAGGGCAGATACGCAGTATTTT. Encoded protein: CASSRGWGERADTQYF.

The chain has TRBV12-3 or TRBV12-4 and TRBJ1-1; a weak D match, TRBD1 (5 bases). V lost 4 bases and J lost 1, with 16 bases in between. The CDR3 runs 16 residues. The CDR3 DNA sequence: TGTGCCAGCAGTTCAACATCAGGGAGTCGGAACACTGAAGCTTTCTTT. It translates to CASSSTSGSRNTEAFF.

The chain uses TRBV27 and TRBJ2-7, with D possibly being TRBD1 (6 bases). The CDR3 runs to 16 residues. Germline CDR1 and CDR2: MNHEY and SMNVEV (reference sequence). Between the trimmed V and J ends, which lost 0 bases and 1 base, there was a span of 13 bases. CDR3 in amino acids: CASSLSVTGHSYEQYF. The DNA of the CDR3 is TGTGCCAGCAGTTTATCCGTCACAGGGCATTCCTACGAGCAGTACTTC.

The chain combines TRBV7-9 with TRBJ1-4; TRBD1 might be the D (5 bases). CDR3 length equals 16 residues. V was clipped by 1 base and J by 8 bases, with 17 bases between them. Germline V gives CDR1 SEHNR, CDR2 FQNEAQ (reference sequence). CDR3 DNA: TGTGCCAGCAGCTTAGAGATCAGGGACCCTGAGGAAAAACTGTTTTTT. It translates to CASSLEIRDPEEKLFF.

Only a few counts were recorded for this clonotype. This chain links TRBV12-3 or TRBV12-4 with TRBJ2-7; D is uncertain. The CDR3 length is 16 residues. V lost 2 bases and J 0 bases, leaving 14 bases between the germline ends. CDR3 sequence reads: CASSLKGLQDSYEQYF. The CDR3 DNA reads TGTGCCAGCAGTTTAAAAGGCCTCCAAGACTCCTACGAGCAGTACTTC.

This clonotype was observed a handful of times. The V call is TRBV7-9, the J call TRBJ2-1, with TRBD2 matching over 10 bases. Germline CDR1 and CDR2: SEHNR and FQNEAQ (reference sequence). The CDR3 is 17 residues long. J lost 2 bases, V lost 5 bases, and 9 bases had no gene match. The DNA of the CDR3 is TGTGCCAGCAGCGGAGGAGCGGGGGGGGTACCCTACAATGAGCAGTTCTTC. Protein product: CASSGGAGGVPYNEQFF.

The sample holds one count of this clonotype. This chain connects TRBV7-2 to TRBJ1-1; 8 nucleotides match TRBD1. This CDR3 is built from 14 residues. The trim removed 5 bases at V and 4 bases at J, leaving 6 bases unmatched. Germline lookup yields CDR1 SGHTA and CDR2 FQGNSA. CDR3 sequence reads: CASSPTGAGTEAFF. The DNA of the CDR3 is TGTGCCAGCAGCCCGACAGGGGCGGGCACTGAAGCTTTCTTT. The variable domain in full, completed from reference TRBV7-2 and TRBJ1-1, reads GAGVSQSPSNKVTEKGKDVELRCDPISGHTALYWYRQSLGQGLEFLIYFQGNSAPDKSGLPSDRFSAERTGGSVSTLTIQRTQQEDSAVYLCASSPTGAGTEAFFGQGTRLTVV.

V gene TRBV11-2 combines with J gene TRBJ2-4; 9 bases align to TRBD1. Trimming removed 5 bases from V and 7 bases from J; junction bases left unmatched: 6. The CDR3 has 14 amino acids. Germline-derived CDR1 and CDR2 are SGHAT and FQNNGV. Here the CDR3 reads CASSPRDRVNIQYF. CDR3 bases: TGTGCCAGCAGCCCCCGGGACAGGGTTAACATTCAGTACTTC.

This clonotype appeared many times. The chain combines TRBV12-3 or TRBV12-4 with TRBJ2-5; possibly TRBD2 for D (5 bases). The V and J ends lost 5 bases and 4 bases respectively, with 14 bases between them. The CDR3 sequence is 14 residues long. The CDR3 spells CASSPETSGETQYF. Written as DNA, the CDR3 is TGTGCCAGCAGTCCAGAGACAAGCGGAGAGACCCAGTACTTC.

The rearrangement joins TRBV6-6 to TRBJ1-2; no definite D call. V was pared by 5 bases and J by 7 bases, with 14 bases between. Germline V gene data show CDR1 as MNHNY and CDR2 as SVGAGI (reference sequence). This CDR3 spans 13 amino acids. The CDR3 is CASSPFNRAGYTF. CDR3 DNA: TGTGCCAGCAGTCCCTTTAACCGGGCTGGCTACACCTTC.

The V call is TRBV7-9, the J call TRBJ2-7; D may be TRBD1 or TRBD2 (5 bases each). The CDR3 totals 15 residues. CDR1 is SEHNR and CDR2 is FQNEAQ in the germline V gene (reference sequence). V gave up 4 bases and J gave up 4 bases, with 17 bases separating them. The CDR3 nucleotides read TGTGCCAGCAGCTCCAGGACACCTCCGGGATACGAGCAGTACTTC. Amino acid sequence: CASSSRTPPGYEQYF.

This clonotype was counted a few times. The chain joins TRBV10-3 to TRBJ1-2; TRBD1 might be the D (5 bases). V was shortened by 10 bases and J by 1 base, with 16 bases between the two germline ends. Looked up from germline, CDR1 is ENHRY and CDR2 is SYGVKD. The CDR3 sequence is 14 residues long. The CDR3 region has the DNA TGTGCCACCCTTGGGACGGATCTTAACTATGGCTACACCTTC. Translating gives CATLGTDLNYGYTF.

The V gene is TRBV4-3, the J gene TRBJ1-1, with D maybe TRBD1 (5 bases). Trimming took 1 base from V and 3 from J, leaving 9 bases between them. The CDR3 is 14 residues long. CDR1 is LGHNA, CDR2 YSLEER, per germline. CDR3 bases: TGCGCCAGCAGCCAAGGACAGCAGGACACTGAAGCTTTCTTT. Amino acids: CASSQGQQDTEAFF.

The sample holds a few counts of this clonotype. Germline is not matched at one junction end, which may reflect a read error. The chain employs TRBV7-2 and TRBJ2-2, with D uncertain. This CDR3 is built from 16 residues. Germline CDR1 is SGHTA and CDR2 is FQGNSA. The CDR3 DNA reads TGTGCCAGCAGCTCTGACCTCAACCCGAACGCCGGGGAGCTGTTTTTT. Amino acids: CASSSDLNPNAGELFF.

This clonotype was seen a handful of times. This sequence joins TRBV28 and TRBJ1-1, with D possibly being TRBD1 (6 bases). V gave up 3 bases and J gave up 2 bases, with 13 bases separating them. The CDR3 extends over 15 amino acids. CDR1 is MDHEN, CDR2 SYDVKM, per germline. The CDR3 loop is CASSFYRVGNTEAFF. The CDR3 DNA sequence: TGTGCCAGCAGTTTTTACAGGGTGGGAAACACTGAAGCTTTCTTT.

The chain is built from TRBV5-6 and TRBJ2-7, with D unclear. CDR3 size: 13 residues. From germline, CDR1 is SGHDT and CDR2 YYEEEE. V was cut by 1 base and J by 6 bases, with 11 bases left in between. CDR3 DNA: TGTGCCAGCAGCTTGACCAGTGGTTTCGAGCAGTACTTC. Translating gives CASSLTSGFEQYF.

The CDR3 protein is CASSQDQGYGYTF. As DNA, the CDR3 is TGCGCCAGCAGCCAAGACCAGGGGTATGGCTACACCTTC. The chain joins TRBV4-1 to TRBJ1-2; D might be TRBD1 (6 bases). Germline CDR1 is MGHRA and CDR2 is YSYEKL. The CDR3 has 13 residues. With 0 bases removed from V and 5 bases from J, the gap between germline ends came to 7 bases.

The gene calls are TRBV9 and TRBJ2-1; TRBD2 might be the D (6 bases). The V gene lost 3 bases and the J gene lost 4 bases, with 17 bases spanning the gap. This CDR3 has 16 amino acids. Germline V CDR1 and CDR2: SGDLS, YYNGEE. Here the CDR3 reads CASSAPGPGGYNEQFF. CDR3 coding DNA: TGTGCCAGCAGCGCACCGGGGCCCGGAGGGTACAATGAGCAGTTCTTC.